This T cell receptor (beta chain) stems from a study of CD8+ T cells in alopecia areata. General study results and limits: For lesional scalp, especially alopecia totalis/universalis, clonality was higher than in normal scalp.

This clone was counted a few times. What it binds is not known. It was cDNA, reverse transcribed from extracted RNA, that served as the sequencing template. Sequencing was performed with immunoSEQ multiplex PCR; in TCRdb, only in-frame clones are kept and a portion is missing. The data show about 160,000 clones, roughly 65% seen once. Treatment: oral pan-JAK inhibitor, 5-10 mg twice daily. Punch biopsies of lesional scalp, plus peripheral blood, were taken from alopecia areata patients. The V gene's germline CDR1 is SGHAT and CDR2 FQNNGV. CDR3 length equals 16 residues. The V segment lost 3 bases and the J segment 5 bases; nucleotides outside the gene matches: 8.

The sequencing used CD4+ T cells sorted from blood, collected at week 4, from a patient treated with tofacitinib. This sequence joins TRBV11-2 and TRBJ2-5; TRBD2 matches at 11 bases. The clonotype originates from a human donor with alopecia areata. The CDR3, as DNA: TGTGCCAGCAGCTTTAACTTAGCGGGGGGGCCCGAGACCCAGTACTTC. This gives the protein CASSFNLAGGPETQYF.